This T cell receptor (beta chain) was found in a study of T cell repertoires in cytomegalovirus infection. Study at large: Public TCR beta signature analysis indicated the presence of both CMV infection and matching HLA type. General study points: What dominated the ex vivo response were HLA-C-restricted CMV-specific TCR beta clonotypes. Summed frequency of shared TCR beta families picked out CMV carriers who also had the relevant HLA.

Turning to this clonotype: Antigen: not known.

The length of the CDR3 is 15 residues. The V segment lost 7 bases and the J segment 0 bases; nucleotides outside the gene matches: 9. TCRdb used MiXCR to reprocess the reads, holding one entry per CDR3 protein. The table lists around 320,000 distinct CDR3 sequences, over 7.5% of them singletons, with 4.3% in the top ten. V and J are TRBV12-3 or TRBV12-4 and TRBJ2-7; 7 bases match TRBD1. This clonotype was obtained from a human donor in good health (CMV status not recorded). Some clones in this sample may be carry-over from other donors' samples. The sample was PBMCs. CDR3 loop: CASTLGQESSYEQYF. CDR3 nucleotides: TGTGCCAGCACCTTAGGACAGGAGAGCTCCTACGAGCAGTACTTC.